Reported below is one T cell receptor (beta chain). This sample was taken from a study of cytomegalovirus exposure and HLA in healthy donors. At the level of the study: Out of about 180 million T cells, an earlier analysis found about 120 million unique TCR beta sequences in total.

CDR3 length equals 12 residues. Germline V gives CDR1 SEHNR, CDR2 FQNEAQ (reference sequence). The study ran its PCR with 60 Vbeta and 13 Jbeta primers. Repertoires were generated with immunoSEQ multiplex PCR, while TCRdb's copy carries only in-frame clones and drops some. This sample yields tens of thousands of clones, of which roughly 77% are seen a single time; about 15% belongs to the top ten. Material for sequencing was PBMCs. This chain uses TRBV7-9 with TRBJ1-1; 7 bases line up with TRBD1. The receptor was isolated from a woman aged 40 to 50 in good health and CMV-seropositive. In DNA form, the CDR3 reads TGTTCCATTAGACAGGGCAACACTGAAGCTTTCTTT. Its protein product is CSIRQGNTEAFF.